A selection of T cell receptor beta chains follows, all from one sample in a study of regulatory T cells in long-lasting Graves disease. TCRdb processed the multiplex PCR reads anew with MiXCR; each CDR3 protein has one entry. Among around 450,000 distinct CDR3 sequences listed, 15% were seen once. The sample was also reused in another study, on T cells in Graves' hyperthyroidism and ophthalmopathy.

The sample here was peripheral blood mononuclear cells (PBMCs), taken at new diagnosis, from a patient treated with antithyroid drugs. The receptors were sampled from a woman aged 25 to 45 with Graves disease. Each CDR3 is given with its conserved first and last residue. Each record gives: CDR3 DNA, CDR3 protein, J gene, D gene, clone size, V gene. The D gene is left open where the match is weak. A row's size may be missing; if present it is once, few, many or a size class.

CDR3 DNA: TGTGCCAGTAGTATTCGACAGGGAAACGATTCACCCCTCCACTTT
CDR3 protein: CASSIRQGNDSPLHF
J gene: TRBJ1-6
D gene: TRBD1
clone size: .
V gene: TRBV19

CDR3 DNA: TGTGCCAGCAGCCAAGGGGAAGGGGGCACAGATACGCAGTATTTT
CDR3 protein: CASSQGEGGTDTQYF
J gene: TRBJ2-3
D gene: .
clone size: few
V gene: TRBV14

CDR3 DNA: TGTGCCACCAGCAGAGGTGGGGGTGGCTACACCTTC
CDR3 protein: CATSRGGGGYTF
J gene: TRBJ1-2
D gene: .
clone size: many
V gene: TRBV15

CDR3 DNA: TGTGCCAGCAGCTTAGGAGTCGCCACCCGGACGGGGGAGCTGTTTTTT
CDR3 protein: CASSLGVATRTGELFF
J gene: TRBJ2-2
D gene: .
clone size: .
V gene: TRBV7-9

CDR3 DNA: TGTGCCAGCAGCTTAGACCCAGGCACCGGGGAGCTGTTTTTT
CDR3 protein: CASSLDPGTGELFF
J gene: TRBJ2-2
D gene: .
clone size: many
V gene: TRBV11-1

CDR3 DNA: TGCAGCGTTGAAAGGCGGAGTAGTAATGAAAAACTGTTTTTT
CDR3 protein: CSVERRSSNEKLFF
J gene: TRBJ1-4
D gene: .
clone size: few
V gene: TRBV29-1

CDR3 DNA: TGTGCCAGCTCACCGCTAGCGGGAGGGGGAAACGAGCAGTACTTC
CDR3 protein: CASSPLAGGGNEQYF
J gene: TRBJ2-7
D gene: TRBD2
clone size: many
V gene: TRBV18

CDR3 DNA: TGTGCCAGCAACAACAGAAATCAGCCCCAGCATTTT
CDR3 protein: CASNNRNQPQHF
J gene: TRBJ1-5
D gene: .
clone size: .
V gene: TRBV12-3/TRBV12-4

CDR3 DNA: TGTGCCAGCAGTGAGTCAGGGGGTAGCAATCAGCCCCAGCATTTT
CDR3 protein: CASSESGGSNQPQHF
J gene: TRBJ1-5
D gene: TRBD1
clone size: many
V gene: TRBV6-1

CDR3 DNA: TGTGCCAGCAGCCAACTGGGACGAGAGTTTTACGAGCAGTACTTC
CDR3 protein: CASSQLGREFYEQYF
J gene: TRBJ2-7
D gene: .
clone size: .
V gene: TRBV4-2

CDR3 DNA: TGTGCCAGCTCGAGCCGGGACTGGAGCTCCTACGAGCAGTACTTC
CDR3 protein: CASSSRDWSSYEQYF
J gene: TRBJ2-7
D gene: .
clone size: few
V gene: TRBV18